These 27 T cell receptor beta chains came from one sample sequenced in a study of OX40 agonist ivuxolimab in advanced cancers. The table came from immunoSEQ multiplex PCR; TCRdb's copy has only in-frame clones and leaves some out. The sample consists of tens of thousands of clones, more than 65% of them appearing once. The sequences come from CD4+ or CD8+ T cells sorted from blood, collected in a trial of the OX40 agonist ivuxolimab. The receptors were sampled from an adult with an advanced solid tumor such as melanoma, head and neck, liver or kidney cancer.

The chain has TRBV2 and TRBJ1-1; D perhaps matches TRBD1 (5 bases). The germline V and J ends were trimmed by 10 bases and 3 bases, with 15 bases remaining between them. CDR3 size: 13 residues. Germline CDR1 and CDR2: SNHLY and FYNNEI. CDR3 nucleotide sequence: TGTGCCACCCTCCCAGACAGATACACTGAAGCTTTCTTT. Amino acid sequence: CATLPDRYTEAFF. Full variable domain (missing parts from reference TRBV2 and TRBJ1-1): EPEVTQTPSHQVTQMGQEVILRCVPISNHLYFYWYRQILGQKVEFLVSFYNNEISEKSEIFDDQFSVERPDGSNFTLKIRSTKLEDSAMYFCATLPDRYTEAFFGQGTRLTVV.

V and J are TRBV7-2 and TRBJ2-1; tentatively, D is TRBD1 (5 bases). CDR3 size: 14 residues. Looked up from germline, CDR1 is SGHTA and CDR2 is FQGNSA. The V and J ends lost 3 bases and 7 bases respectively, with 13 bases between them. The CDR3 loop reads CASSLARAVNEQFF. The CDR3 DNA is TGTGCCAGCAGCTTGGCCAGGGCAGTTAATGAGCAGTTCTTC.

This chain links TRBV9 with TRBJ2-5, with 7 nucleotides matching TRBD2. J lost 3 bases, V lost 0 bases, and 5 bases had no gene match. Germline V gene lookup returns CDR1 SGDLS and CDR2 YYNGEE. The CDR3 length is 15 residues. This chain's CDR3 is CASSVEGLSKETQYF. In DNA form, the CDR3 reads TGTGCCAGCAGCGTAGAGGGACTATCGAAAGAGACCCAGTACTTC.

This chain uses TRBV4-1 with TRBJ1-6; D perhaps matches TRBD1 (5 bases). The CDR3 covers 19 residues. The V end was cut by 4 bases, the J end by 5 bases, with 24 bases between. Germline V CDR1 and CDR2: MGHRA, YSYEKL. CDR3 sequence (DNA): TGCGCCAGCAGCCTCAGACTTGCGGGTGGGGCGAGGGATAATTCACCCCTCCACTTT. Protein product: CASSLRLAGGARDNSPLHF.

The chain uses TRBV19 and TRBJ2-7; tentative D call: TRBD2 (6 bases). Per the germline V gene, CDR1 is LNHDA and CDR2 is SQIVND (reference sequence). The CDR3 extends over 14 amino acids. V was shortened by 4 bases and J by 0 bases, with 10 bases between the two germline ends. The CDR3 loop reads CASSTGVGSYEQYF. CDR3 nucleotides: TGTGCCAGTAGTACGGGGGTCGGCTCCTACGAGCAGTACTTC.

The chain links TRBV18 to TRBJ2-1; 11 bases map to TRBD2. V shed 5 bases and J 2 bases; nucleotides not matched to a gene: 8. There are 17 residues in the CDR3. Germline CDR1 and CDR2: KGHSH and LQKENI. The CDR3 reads CASSVASGGTAYNEQFF. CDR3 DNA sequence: TGTGCCAGCTCAGTTGCTAGCGGGGGGACCGCCTACAATGAGCAGTTCTTC. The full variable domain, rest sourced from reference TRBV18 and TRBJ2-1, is NAGVMQNPRHLVRRRGQEARLRCSPMKGHSHVYWYRQLPEEGLKFMVYLQKENIIDESGMPKERFSAEFPKEGPSILRIQQVVRGDSAAYFCASSVASGGTAYNEQFFGPGTRLTVL.

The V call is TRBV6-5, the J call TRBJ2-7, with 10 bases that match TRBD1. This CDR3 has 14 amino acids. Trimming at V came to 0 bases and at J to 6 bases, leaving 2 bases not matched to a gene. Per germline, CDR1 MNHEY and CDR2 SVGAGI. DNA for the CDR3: TGTGCCAGCAGTTACTCGGGACAGGGGACCGAGCAGTACTTC. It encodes CASSYSGQGTEQYF.

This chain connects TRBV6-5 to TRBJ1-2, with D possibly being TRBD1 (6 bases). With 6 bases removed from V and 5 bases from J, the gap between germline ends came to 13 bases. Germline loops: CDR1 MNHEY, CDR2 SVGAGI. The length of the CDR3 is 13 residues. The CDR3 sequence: CASRRGQQYGYTF. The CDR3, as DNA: TGTGCCAGCAGGCGAGGACAGCAATATGGCTACACCTTC.

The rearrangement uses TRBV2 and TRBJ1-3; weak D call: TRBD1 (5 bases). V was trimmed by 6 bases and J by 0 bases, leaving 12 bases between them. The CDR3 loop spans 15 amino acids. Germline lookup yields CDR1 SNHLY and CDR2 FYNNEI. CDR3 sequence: CASSTGRGSGNTIYF. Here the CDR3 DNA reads TGTGCCAGCAGCACAGGACGGGGCTCTGGAAACACCATATATTTT.

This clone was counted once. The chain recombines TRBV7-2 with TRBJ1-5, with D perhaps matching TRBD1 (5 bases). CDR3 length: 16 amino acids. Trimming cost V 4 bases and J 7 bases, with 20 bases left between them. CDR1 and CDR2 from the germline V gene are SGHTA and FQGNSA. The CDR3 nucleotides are TGTGCCAGCAGCTCGAACTTCAGGGAGCAAAACCAGCCCCAGCATTTT. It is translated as CASSSNFREQNQPQHF.

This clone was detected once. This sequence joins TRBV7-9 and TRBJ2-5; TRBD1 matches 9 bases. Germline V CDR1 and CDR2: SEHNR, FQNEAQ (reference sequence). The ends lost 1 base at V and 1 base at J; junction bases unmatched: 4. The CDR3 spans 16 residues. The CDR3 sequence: CASSLVGTGSQETQYF. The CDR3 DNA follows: TGTGCCAGCAGCTTAGTTGGGACAGGGTCCCAAGAGACCCAGTACTTC.

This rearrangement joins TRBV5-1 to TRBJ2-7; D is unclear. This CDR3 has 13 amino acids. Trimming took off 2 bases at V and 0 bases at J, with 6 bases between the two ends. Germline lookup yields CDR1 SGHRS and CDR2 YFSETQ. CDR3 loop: CASSFPASYEQYF. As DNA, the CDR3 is TGCGCCAGCAGCTTCCCTGCCTCCTACGAGCAGTACTTC.

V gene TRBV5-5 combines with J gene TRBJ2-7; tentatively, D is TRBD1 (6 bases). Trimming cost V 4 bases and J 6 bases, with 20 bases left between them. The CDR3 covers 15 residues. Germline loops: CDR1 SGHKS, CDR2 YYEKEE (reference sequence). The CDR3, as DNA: TGTGCCAGCAGCCCCTCCGGGACACCCAAAGGCGAGCAGTACTTC. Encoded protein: CASSPSGTPKGEQYF.

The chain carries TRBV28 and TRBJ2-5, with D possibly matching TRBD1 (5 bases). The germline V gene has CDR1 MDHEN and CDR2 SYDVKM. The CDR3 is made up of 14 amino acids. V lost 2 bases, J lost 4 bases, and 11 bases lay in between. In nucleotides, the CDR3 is TGTGCCAGCAGTTTAGCAGGGTTCAGAGAGACCCAGTACTTC. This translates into CASSLAGFRETQYF.

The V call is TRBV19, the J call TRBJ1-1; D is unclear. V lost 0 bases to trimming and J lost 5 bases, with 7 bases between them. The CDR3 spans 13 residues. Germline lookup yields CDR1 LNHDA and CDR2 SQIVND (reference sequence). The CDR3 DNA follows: TGTGCCAGTAGTATAGATCCCCGGACTGAAGCTTTCTTT. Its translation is CASSIDPRTEAFF.

The CDR3 bases are TGTGCCAGCAGTTACTCGGAGACATCGAACTATGGCTACACCTTC. This codes for CASSYSETSNYGYTF. V gene TRBV6-5 combines with J gene TRBJ1-2; D call uncertain. Germline V CDR1 and CDR2: MNHEY, SVGAGI. This CDR3 comprises 15 residues. Trimming cost V 0 bases and J 2 bases, with 10 bases left between them.

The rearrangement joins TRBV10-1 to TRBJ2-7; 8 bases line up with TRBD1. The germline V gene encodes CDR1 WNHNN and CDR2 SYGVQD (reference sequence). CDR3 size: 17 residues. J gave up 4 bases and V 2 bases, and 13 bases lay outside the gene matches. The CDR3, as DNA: TGCGCCAGCAGTGAGGGTTTGTATGGACAGGGAACTTACGAGCAGTACTTC. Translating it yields CASSEGLYGQGTYEQYF.

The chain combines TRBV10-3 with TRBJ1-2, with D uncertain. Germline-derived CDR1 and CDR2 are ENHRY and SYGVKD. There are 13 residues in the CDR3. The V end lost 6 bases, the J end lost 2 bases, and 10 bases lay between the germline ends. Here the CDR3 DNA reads TGTGCCATCAGCTCTGGGAACAACTATGGCTACACCTTC. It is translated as CAISSGNNYGYTF.

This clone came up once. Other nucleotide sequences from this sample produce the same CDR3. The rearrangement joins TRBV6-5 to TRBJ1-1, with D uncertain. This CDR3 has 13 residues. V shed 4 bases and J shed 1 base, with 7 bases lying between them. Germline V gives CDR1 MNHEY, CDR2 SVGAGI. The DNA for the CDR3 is TGTGCCAGCAGTTCGGACGGGAACACTGAAGCTTTCTTT. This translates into CASSSDGNTEAFF.

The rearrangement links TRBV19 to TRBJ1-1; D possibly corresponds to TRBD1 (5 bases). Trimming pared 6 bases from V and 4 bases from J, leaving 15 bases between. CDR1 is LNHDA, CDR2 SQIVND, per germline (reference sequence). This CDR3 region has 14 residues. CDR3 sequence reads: CASRFVGGSTEAFF. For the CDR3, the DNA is TGTGCCAGTAGGTTCGTCGGGGGTTCCACTGAAGCTTTCTTT.

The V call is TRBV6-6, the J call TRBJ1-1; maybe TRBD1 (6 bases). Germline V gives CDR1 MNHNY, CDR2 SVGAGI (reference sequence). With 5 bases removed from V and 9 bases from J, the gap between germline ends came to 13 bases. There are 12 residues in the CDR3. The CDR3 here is CASSPRGGKAFF. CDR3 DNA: TGTGCCAGCAGTCCAAGGGGGGGAAAAGCTTTCTTT.

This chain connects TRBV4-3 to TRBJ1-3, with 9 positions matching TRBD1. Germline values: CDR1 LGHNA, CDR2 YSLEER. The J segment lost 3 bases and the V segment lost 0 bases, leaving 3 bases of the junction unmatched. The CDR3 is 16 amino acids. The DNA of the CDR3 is TGCGCCAGCAGCCAAGAGTGGACAGGGGTTGGAAACACCATATATTTT. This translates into CASSQEWTGVGNTIYF.

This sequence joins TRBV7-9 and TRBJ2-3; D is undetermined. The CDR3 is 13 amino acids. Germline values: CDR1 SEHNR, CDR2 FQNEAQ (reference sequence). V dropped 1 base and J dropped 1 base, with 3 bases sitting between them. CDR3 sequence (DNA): TGTGCCAGCAGCTTAGTGGGCACAGATACGCAGTATTTT. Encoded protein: CASSLVGTDTQYF.

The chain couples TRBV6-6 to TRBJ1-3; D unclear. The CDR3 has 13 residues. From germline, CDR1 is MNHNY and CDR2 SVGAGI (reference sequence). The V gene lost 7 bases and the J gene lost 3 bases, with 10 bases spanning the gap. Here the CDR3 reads CASTQPGGNTIYF. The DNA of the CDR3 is TGTGCCAGCACCCAGCCTGGTGGAAACACCATATATTTT.

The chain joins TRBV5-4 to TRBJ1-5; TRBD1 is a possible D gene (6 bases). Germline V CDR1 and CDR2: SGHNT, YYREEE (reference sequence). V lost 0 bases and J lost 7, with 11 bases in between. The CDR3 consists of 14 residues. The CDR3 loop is CASSLEGGGQPQHF. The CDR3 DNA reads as TGTGCCAGCAGCTTGGAGGGGGGAGGGCAGCCCCAGCATTTT.

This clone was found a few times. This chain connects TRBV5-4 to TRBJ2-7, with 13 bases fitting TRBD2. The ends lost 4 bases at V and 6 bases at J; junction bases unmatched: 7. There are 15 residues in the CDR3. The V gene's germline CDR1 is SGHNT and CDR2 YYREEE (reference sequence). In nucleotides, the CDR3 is TGTGCCAGCAGCCAAAGACTAGCGGGGGGACGCGAGCAGTACTTC. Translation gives CASSQRLAGGREQYF. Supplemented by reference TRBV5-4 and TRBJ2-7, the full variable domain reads ETGVTQSPTHLIKTRGQQVTLRCSSQSGHNTVSWYQQALGQGPQFIFQYYREEENGRGNFPPRFSGLQFPNYSSELNVNALELDDSALYLCASSQRLAGGREQYFGPGTRLTVT.

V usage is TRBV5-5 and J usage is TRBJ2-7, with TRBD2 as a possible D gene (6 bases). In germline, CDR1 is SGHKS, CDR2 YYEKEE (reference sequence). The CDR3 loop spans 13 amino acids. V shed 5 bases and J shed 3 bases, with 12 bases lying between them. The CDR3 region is CASSPRGIYEQYF. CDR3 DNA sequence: TGTGCCAGCAGTCCTCGGGGGATCTACGAGCAGTACTTC.